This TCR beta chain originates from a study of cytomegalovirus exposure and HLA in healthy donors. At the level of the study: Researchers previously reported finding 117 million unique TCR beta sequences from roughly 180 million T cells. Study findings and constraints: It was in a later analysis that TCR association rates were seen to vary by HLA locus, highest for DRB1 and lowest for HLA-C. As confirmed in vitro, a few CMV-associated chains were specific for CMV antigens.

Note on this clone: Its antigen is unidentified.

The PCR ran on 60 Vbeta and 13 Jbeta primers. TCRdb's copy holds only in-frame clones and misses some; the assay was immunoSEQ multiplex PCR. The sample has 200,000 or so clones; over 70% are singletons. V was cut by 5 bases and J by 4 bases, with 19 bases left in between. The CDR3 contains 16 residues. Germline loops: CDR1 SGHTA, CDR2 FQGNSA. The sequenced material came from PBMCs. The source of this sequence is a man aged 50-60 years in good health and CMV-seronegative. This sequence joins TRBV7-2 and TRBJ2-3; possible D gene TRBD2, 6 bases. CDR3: CASSPVGGVPADTQYF. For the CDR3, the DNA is TGTGCCAGCAGCCCCGTGGGCGGGGTCCCGGCAGATACGCAGTATTTT.